This TCR beta chain was obtained from a study of T cells in localized non-small cell lung cancer. Notes on this clone: What it binds is not known.

Libraries were prepared by immunoSEQ multiplex PCR; TCRdb keeps only in-frame clonotypes and omits some of them. The sample has approximately 18,000 clones, roughly four fifths seen once; the top ten hold approximately 24%. General study results and limits: Uninvolved adjacent lung had more T cell clonality than any other tissue, topping tumor. Longer overall survival was linked to higher blood T cell density.

The germline gives CDR1 LNHDA, CDR2 SQIVND (reference sequence). The CDR3 totals 15 residues. V lost 4 bases and J lost 5, with 14 bases in between. Sequenced here: peripheral blood, sampled before any cancer treatment. The V gene is TRBV19, the J gene TRBJ2-2; a weak D match, TRBD2 (7 bases). The TCR comes from a female donor over 55 with stage I lung adenocarcinoma. CDR3 nucleotide sequence: TGTGCCAGTAGTAAACGGGGGGCAGGAACCGGGGAGCTGTTTTTT. It yields the protein CASSKRGAGTGELFF.